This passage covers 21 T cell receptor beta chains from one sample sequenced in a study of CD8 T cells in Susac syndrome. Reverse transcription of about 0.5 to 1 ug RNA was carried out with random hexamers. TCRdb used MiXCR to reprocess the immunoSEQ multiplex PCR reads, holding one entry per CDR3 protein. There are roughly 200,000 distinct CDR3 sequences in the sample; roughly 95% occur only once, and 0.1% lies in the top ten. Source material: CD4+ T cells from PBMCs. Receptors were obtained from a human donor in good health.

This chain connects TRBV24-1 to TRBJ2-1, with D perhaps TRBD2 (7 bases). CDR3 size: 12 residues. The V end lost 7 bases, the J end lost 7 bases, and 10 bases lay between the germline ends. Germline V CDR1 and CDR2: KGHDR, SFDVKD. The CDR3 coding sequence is TGTGCCACCAGGGGAGGGGGGAATGAGCAGTTCTTC. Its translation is CATRGGGNEQFF.

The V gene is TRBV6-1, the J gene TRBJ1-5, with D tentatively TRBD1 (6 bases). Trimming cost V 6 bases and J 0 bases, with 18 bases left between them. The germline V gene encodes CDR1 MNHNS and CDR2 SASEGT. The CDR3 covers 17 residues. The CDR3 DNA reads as TGTGCCAGCAGGAAAGCAGGGGCCCGGGATAGCAATCAGCCCCAGCATTTT. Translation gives CASRKAGARDSNQPQHF.

The CDR3 is CSGQGNYGYTF. In DNA form, the CDR3 reads TGCAGCGGACAGGGAAACTATGGCTACACCTTC. This chain joins TRBV20-1 and TRBJ1-2, with 8 bases lining up with TRBD1. Germline CDR1 and CDR2: DFQATT and SNEGSKA (reference sequence). This CDR3 spans 11 amino acids.

The CDR3, as DNA: TGTGCCAGCAGTGAATGGGAGGGGACACGGGGACCAGATACGCAGTATTTT. It is translated as CASSEWEGTRGPDTQYF. The V and J genes are TRBV25-1 and TRBJ2-3; D is possibly TRBD2 (7 bases). CDR3 length equals 17 residues. The V end lost 1 base, the J end lost 4 bases, and 18 bases lay between the germline ends. Germline V CDR1 and CDR2: MGHDK, SYGVNS.

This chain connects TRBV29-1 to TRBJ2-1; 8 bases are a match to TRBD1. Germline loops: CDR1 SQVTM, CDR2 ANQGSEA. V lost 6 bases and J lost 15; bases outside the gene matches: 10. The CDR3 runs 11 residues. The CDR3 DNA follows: TGCAGCGTCTCCAGGGGGCTCAGACTGTTCTTC. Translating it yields CSVSRGLRLFF.

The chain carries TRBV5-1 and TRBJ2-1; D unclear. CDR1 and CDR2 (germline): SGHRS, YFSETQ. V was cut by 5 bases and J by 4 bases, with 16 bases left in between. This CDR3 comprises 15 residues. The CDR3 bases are TGCGCCAGCAGACCGTCTCAAACTGTGTACAATGAGCAGTTCTTC. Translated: CASRPSQTVYNEQFF.

The CDR3 reads CASSLEASDEQFF. CDR3 bases: TGCGCCAGCAGCTTGGAAGCTAGCGATGAGCAGTTCTTC. This chain joins TRBV5-1 and TRBJ2-1, with D maybe TRBD2 (6 bases). The CDR3 totals 13 residues. In germline, CDR1 is SGHRS, CDR2 YFSETQ. V gave up 0 bases and J gave up 8 bases, with 9 bases separating them. Based on the CDR3 plus reference TRBV5-1 and TRBJ2-1, the full variable domain is KAGVTQTPRYLIKTRGQQVTLSCSPISGHRSVSWYQQTPGQGLQFLFEYFSETQRNKGNFPGRFSGRQFSNSRSEMNVSTLELGDSALYLCASSLEASDEQFFGPGTRLTVL.

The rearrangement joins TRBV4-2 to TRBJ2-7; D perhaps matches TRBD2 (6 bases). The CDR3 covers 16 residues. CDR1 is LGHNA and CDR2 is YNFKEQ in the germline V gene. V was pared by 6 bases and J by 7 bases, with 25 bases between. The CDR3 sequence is CASREVRRDLPREQYV. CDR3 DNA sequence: TGTGCCAGCAGGGAGGTTAGGAGGGACCTACCACGGGAGCAGTACGTC.

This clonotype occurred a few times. The CDR3 DNA sequence: TGTGCCAGCAGCTTAGACCGCACAGATACGCAGTATTTT. Amino acid sequence: CASSLDRTDTQYF. The J gene is TRBJ2-3, the V gene TRBV7-2; D unclear. V gave up 1 base and J gave up 1 base, with 3 bases separating them. The CDR3 is 13 amino acids. Looked up from germline, CDR1 is SGHTA and CDR2 is FQGNSA.

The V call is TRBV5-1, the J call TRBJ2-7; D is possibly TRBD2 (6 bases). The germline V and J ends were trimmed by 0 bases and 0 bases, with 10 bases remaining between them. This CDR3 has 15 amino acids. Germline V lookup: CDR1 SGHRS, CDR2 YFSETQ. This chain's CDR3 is CASSLGGLSSYEQYF. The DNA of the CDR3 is TGCGCCAGCAGCTTGGGGGGACTGAGCTCCTACGAGCAGTACTTC.

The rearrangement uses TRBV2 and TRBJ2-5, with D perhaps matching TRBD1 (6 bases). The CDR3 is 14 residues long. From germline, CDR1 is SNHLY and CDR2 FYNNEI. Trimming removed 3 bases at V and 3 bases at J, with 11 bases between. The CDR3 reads CASSEQGREETQYF. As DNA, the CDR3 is TGTGCCAGCAGTGAGCAGGGGCGGGAAGAGACCCAGTACTTC.

The DNA for the CDR3 is TGCGCCAGCACGTGGAGGGTTGGTGAAAAACTGTTTTTT. Translated, it gives CASTWRVGEKLFF. This chain connects TRBV4-1 to TRBJ1-4; D remains unclear. Germline CDR1 MGHRA, CDR2 YSYEKL. The CDR3 has 13 amino acids. V gave up 7 bases and J gave up 7 bases, with 13 bases separating them.

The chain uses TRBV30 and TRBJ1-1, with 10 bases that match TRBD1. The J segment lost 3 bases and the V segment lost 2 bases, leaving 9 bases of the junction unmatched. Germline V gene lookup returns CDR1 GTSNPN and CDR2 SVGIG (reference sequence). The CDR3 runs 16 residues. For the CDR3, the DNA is TGTGCCTGGAGTTTCCGGGGAGGACAGGGGGACACTGAAGCTTTCTTT. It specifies CAWSFRGGQGDTEAFF.

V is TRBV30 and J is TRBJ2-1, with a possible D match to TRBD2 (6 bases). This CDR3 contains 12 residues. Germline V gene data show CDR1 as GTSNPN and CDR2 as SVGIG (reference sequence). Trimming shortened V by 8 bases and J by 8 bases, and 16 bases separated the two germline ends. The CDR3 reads CAQGLAYDEQFF. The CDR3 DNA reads TGTGCCCAGGGACTGGCGTACGATGAGCAGTTCTTC.

CDR3 bases: TGTGCCAGCAAGACAGGGACCTACGAGCAGTACTTC. This gives the protein CASKTGTYEQYF. This chain uses TRBV6-2 or TRBV6-3 with TRBJ2-7; TRBD1 aligns across 7 bases. The J segment lost 2 bases and the V segment lost 7 bases, leaving 2 bases of the junction unmatched. CDR1 is MNHEY and CDR2 is SVGEGT in the germline V gene. This CDR3 has 12 residues.

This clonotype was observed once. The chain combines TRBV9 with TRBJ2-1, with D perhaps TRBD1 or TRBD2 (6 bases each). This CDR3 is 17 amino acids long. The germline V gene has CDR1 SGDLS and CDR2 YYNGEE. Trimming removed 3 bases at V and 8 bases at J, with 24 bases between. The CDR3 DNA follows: TGTGCCAGCAGCGAGACCCTCTCGGGGGCCAGTTTCGATGAGCAGTTCTTC. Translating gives CASSETLSGASFDEQFF.

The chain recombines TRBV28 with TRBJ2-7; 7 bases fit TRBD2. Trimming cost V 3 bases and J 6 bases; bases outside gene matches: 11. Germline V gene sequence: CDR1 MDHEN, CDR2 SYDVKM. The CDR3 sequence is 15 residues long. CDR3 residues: CASSLGWGGLSEQYV. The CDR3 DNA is TGTGCCAGCAGTTTGGGTTGGGGGGGTCTGAGCGAGCAGTACGTC.

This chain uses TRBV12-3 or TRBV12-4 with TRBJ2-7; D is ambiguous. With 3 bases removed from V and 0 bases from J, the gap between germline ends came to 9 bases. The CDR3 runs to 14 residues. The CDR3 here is CASSFNGYSYEQYF. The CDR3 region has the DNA TGTGCCAGCAGTTTTAACGGGTACTCCTACGAGCAGTACTTC.

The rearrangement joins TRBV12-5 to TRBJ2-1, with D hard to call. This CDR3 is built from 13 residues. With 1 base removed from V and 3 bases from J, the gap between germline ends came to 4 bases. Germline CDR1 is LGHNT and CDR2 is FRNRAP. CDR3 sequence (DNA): TGTGCTAGTGGTTTGGACATCTACAATGAGCAGTTCTTC. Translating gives CASGLDIYNEQFF. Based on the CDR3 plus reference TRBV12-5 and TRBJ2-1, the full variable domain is DARVTQTPRHKVTEMGQEVTMRCQPILGHNTVFWYRQTMMQGLELLAYFRNRAPLDDSGMPKDRFSAEMPDATLATLKIQPSEPRDSAVYFCASGLDIYNEQFFGPGTRLTVL.

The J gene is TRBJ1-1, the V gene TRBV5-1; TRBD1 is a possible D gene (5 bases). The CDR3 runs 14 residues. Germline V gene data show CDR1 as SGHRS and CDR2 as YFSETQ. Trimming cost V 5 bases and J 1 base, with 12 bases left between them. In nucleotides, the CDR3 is TGCGCCAGCAGTTTCATGGGGGGGAACACTGAAGCTTTCTTT. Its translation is CASSFMGGNTEAFF. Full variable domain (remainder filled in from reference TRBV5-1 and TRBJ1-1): KAGVTQTPRYLIKTRGQQVTLSCSPISGHRSVSWYQQTPGQGLQFLFEYFSETQRNKGNFPGRFSGRQFSNSRSEMNVSTLELGDSALYLCASSFMGGNTEAFFGQGTRLTVV.

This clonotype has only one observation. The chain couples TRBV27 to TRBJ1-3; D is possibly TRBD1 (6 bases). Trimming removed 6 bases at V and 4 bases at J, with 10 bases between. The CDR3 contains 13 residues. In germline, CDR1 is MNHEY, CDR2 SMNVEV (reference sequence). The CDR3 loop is CASSSGDGNTIYF. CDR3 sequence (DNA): TGTGCCAGCAGCTCAGGGGACGGAAACACCATATATTTT.